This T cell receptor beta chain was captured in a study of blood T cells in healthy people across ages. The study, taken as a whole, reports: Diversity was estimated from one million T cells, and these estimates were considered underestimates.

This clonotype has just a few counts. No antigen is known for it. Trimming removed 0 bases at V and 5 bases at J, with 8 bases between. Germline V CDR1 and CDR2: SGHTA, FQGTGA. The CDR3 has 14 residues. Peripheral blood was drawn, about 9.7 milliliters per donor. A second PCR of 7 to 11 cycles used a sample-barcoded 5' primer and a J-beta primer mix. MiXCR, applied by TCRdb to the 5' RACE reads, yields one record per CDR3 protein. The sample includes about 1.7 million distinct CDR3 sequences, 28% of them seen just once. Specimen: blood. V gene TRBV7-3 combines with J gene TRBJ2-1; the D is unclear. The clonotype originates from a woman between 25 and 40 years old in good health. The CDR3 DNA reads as TGTGCCAGCAGCTTAACTGCCCAGAACAATGAGCAGTTCTTC. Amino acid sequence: CASSLTAQNNEQFF.